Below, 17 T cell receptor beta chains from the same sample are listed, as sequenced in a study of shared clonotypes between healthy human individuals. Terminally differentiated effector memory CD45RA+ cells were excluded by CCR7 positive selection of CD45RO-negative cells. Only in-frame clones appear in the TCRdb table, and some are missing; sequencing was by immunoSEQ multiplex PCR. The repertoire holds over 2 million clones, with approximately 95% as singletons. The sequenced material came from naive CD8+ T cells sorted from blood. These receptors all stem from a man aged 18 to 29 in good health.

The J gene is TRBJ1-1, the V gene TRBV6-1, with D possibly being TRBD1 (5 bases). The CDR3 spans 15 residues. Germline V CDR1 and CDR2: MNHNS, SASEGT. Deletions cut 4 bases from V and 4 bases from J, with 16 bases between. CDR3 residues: CASSAGRMVGTEAFF. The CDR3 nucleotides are TGTGCCAGCAGTGCGGGACGGATGGTCGGCACTGAAGCTTTCTTT.

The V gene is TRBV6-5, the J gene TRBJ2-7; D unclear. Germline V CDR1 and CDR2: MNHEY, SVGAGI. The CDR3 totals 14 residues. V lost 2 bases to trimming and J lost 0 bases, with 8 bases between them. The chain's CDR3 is CASSYGSNSYEQYF. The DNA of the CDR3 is TGTGCCAGCAGTTACGGGTCTAACTCCTACGAGCAGTACTTC.

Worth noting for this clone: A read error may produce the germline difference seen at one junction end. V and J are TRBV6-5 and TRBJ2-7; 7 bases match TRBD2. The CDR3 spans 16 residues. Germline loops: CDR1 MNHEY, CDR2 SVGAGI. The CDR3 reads CASSLSSGRNSHEQYF. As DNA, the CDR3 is TGTGCCAGCAGTTTGTCTAGCGGCAGAAACTCCCACGAGCAGTACTTC.

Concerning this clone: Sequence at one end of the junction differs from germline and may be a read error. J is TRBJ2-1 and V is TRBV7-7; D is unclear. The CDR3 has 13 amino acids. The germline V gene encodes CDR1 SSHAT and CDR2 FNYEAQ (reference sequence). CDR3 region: CASSLGTWNEQFF. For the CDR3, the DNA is TGTGCTAGCAGCTTAGGCACCTGGAATGAGCAGTTCTTC.

The CDR3 spells CAEMTPHTDTQYF. The CDR3 coding sequence is TGTGCCGAAATGACGCCGCACACAGATACGCAGTATTTT. The chain employs TRBV27 and TRBJ2-3; unclear D gene. The CDR3 extends over 13 amino acids. CDR1 is MNHEY, CDR2 SMNVEV, per germline (reference sequence). Trimming pared 11 bases from V and 2 bases from J, leaving 14 bases between.

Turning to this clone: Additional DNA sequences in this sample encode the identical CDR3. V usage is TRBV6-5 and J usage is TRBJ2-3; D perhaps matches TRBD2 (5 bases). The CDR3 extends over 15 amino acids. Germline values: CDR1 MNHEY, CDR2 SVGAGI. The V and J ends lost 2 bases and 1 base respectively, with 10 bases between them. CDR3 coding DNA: TGTGCCAGCAGTTACGGACCCGGGGGCACAGATACGCAGTATTTT. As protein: CASSYGPGGTDTQYF.

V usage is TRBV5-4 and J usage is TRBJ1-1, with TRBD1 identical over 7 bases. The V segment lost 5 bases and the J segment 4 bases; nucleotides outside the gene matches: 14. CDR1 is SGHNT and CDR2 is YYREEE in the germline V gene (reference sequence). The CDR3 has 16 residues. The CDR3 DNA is TGTGCCAGCAGTCACCCGGGACAGACGTTGGGCACTGAAGCTTTCTTT. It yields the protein CASSHPGQTLGTEAFF.

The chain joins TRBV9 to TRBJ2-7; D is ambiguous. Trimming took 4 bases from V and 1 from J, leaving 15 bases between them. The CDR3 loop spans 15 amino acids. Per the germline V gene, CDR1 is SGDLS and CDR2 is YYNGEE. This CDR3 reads CASSTGPLGSYEQYF. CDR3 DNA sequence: TGTGCCAGCAGCACCGGACCCCTCGGGTCCTACGAGCAGTACTTC.

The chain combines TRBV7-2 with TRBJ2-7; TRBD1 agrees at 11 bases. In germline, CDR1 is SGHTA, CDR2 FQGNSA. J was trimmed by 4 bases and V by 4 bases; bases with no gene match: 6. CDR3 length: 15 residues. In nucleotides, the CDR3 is TGTGCCAGCAGCTCAAGGGACAGGGGGGTTTACGAGCAGTACTTC. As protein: CASSSRDRGVYEQYF.

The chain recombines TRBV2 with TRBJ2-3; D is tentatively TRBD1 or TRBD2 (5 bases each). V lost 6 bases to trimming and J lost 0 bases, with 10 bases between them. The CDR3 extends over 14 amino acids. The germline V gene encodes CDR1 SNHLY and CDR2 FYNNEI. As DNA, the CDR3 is TGTGCCAGCAGCCGGGACCTCAGCACAGATACGCAGTATTTT. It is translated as CASSRDLSTDTQYF.

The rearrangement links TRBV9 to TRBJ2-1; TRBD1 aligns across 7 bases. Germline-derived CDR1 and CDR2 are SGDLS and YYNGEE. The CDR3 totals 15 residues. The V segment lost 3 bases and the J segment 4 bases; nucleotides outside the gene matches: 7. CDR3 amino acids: CASSAEGQVYNEQFF. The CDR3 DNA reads TGTGCCAGCAGCGCCGAAGGACAGGTATACAATGAGCAGTTCTTC.

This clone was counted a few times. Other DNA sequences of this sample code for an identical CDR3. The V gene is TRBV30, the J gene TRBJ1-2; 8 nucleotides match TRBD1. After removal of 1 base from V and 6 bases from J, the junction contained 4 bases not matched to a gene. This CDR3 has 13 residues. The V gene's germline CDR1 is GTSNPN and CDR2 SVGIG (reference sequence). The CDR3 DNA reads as TGTGCCTGGAGTGCGACAGGGGTTGATGGCTACACCTTC. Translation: CAWSATGVDGYTF.

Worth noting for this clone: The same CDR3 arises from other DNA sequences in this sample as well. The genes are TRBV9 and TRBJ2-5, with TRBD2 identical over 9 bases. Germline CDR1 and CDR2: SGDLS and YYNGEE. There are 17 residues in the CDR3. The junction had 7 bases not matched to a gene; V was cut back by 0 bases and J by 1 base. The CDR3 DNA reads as TGTGCCAGCAGCGTAGAAGGTAGCGGGGGTTCCCAAGAGACCCAGTACTTC. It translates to CASSVEGSGGSQETQYF. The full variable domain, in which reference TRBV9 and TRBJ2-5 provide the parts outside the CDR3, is DSGVTQTPKHLITATGQRVTLRCSPRSGDLSVYWYQQSLDQGLQFLIQYYNGEERAKGNILERFSAQQFPDLHSELNLSSLELGDSALYFCASSVEGSGGSQETQYFGPGTRLLVL.

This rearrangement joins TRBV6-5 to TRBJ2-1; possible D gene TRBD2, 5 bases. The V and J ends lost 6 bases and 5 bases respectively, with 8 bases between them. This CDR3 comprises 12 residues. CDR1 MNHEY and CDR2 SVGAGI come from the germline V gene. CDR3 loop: CASSPGDNEQFF. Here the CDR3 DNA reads TGTGCCAGCAGCCCCGGGGACAATGAGCAGTTCTTC.

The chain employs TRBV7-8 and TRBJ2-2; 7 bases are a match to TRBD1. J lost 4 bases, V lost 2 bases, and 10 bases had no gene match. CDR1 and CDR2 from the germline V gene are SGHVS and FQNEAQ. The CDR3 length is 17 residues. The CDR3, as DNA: TGTGCCAGCAGCTTAACCCTCAGCGCAGGGGGCACCGGGGAGCTGTTTTTT. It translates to CASSLTLSAGGTGELFF.

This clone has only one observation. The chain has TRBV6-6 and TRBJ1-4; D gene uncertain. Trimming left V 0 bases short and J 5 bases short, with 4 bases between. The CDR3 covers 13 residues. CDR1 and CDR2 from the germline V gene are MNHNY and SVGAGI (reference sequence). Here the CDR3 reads CASSYSSNEKLFF. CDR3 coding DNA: TGTGCCAGCAGTTACTCGAGCAATGAAAAACTGTTTTTT.

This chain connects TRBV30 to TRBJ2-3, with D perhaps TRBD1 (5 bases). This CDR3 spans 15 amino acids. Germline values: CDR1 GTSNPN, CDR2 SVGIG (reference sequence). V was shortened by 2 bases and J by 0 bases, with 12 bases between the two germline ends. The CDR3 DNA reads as TGTGCCTGGAGTTGGGGCGGAATCAGCACAGATACGCAGTATTTT. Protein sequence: CAWSWGGISTDTQYF. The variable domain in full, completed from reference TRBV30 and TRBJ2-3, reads SQTIHQWPATLVQPVGSPLSLECTVEGTSNPNLYWYRQAAGRGLQLLFYSVGIGQISSEVPQNLSASRPQDRQFILSSKKLLLSDSGFYLCAWSWGGISTDTQYFGPGTRLTVL.